This T cell receptor (beta chain) was profiled in a study of cytomegalovirus exposure and HLA in healthy donors. A note on this clone: Its antigen is unknown.

Overall study findings and caveats: One later analysis, an examination of the 100 to 150 validation repertoires, found that first-cohort TCR clusters tended to co-occur in them. Researchers catalogued roughly 170 TCR beta chains as cytomegalovirus-associated.

The table came from immunoSEQ multiplex PCR; TCRdb's copy has only in-frame clones and leaves some out. This table holds 150,000 to 200,000 clones, around nine tenths found once. Germline CDR1 is MGHDK and CDR2 is SYGVNS. The CDR3 totals 15 residues. Trimming took 6 bases from V and 1 from J, leaving 14 bases between them. The receptor's source is a woman under 30 in good health and CMV-seropositive. The chain recombines TRBV25-1 with TRBJ2-3; D is unclear. The source material was PBMCs. The CDR3 DNA follows: TGTGCCAGCAGAGAAAATTCCCTACGCACAGATACGCAGTATTTT. Translation: CASRENSLRTDTQYF.